These 30 T cell receptor beta chains originate from one sample sequenced in a study of early T cells in non-severe SARS-CoV-2 infection. MiXCR, applied by TCRdb to the 5' RACE reads, yields one record per CDR3 protein. The sample consists of 70,000 to 90,000 distinct CDR3 sequences, approximately 12% of them appearing once. The sequenced sample was whole blood. The source of these receptors is an adult who was a healthcare worker with PCR-confirmed SARS-CoV-2 infection or an uninfected control (not recorded which).

This sequence joins TRBV27 and TRBJ2-7; 8 bases fit TRBD2. This CDR3 region has 14 residues. Looked up from germline, CDR1 is MNHEY and CDR2 is SMNVEV (reference sequence). The J segment lost 3 bases and the V segment lost 4 bases, leaving 5 bases of the junction unmatched. Here the CDR3 reads CASSSRGGIYEQYF. The DNA of the CDR3 is TGTGCCAGCAGTTCCCGGGGGGGAATCTACGAGCAGTACTTC.

This clonotype was counted a few times. The rearrangement joins TRBV13 to TRBJ1-1; 9 nucleotides agree with TRBD1. V lost 4 bases, J lost 3 bases, and 9 bases stayed unmatched. Germline CDR1 is PRHDT and CDR2 is FYEKMQ (reference sequence). The CDR3 loop spans 16 amino acids. CDR3 protein: CASSSSGTGIDTEAFF. CDR3 in DNA: TGTGCCAGCAGCTCGTCCGGGACAGGGATTGACACTGAAGCTTTCTTT.

This chain connects TRBV20-1 to TRBJ2-3, with 8 bases lining up with TRBD2. The trim removed 2 bases at V and 0 bases at J, leaving 7 bases unmatched. The CDR3 runs 16 residues. The V gene's germline CDR1 is DFQATT and CDR2 SNEGSKA (reference sequence). The CDR3 sequence: CSARHRTSSSTDTQYF. The CDR3 region has the DNA TGCAGTGCTAGACACCGGACTAGCTCTAGCACAGATACGCAGTATTTT.

This clonotype was seen more than once but under ten times. The rearrangement joins TRBV14 to TRBJ2-5; no definite D call. The V end lost 1 base, the J end lost 1 base, and 10 bases lay between the germline ends. The CDR3 spans 15 residues. The V gene's germline CDR1 is SGHDN and CDR2 FVKESK. The CDR3 DNA follows: TGTGCCAGCAGCCAAGGCAACACCGGCCAAGAGACCCAGTACTTC. It codes for CASSQGNTGQETQYF.

This clonotype was seen only a few times. The chain combines TRBV24-1 with TRBJ2-2; D perhaps matches TRBD1 (5 bases). The CDR3 loop spans 17 amino acids. Germline-derived CDR1 and CDR2 are KGHDR and SFDVKD. V was trimmed by 3 bases and J by 5 bases, leaving 18 bases between them. The CDR3 DNA sequence: TGTGCCACCAGTGATACGATTGACAGAGTCCCAACCGGGGAGCTGTTTTTT. It yields the protein CATSDTIDRVPTGELFF.

V is TRBV12-3 or TRBV12-4 and J is TRBJ2-2; D gene ambiguous. CDR3 size: 13 residues. V was shortened by 3 bases and J by 6 bases, with 8 bases between the two germline ends. The CDR3 here is CASSFVEAGELFF. Written as DNA, the CDR3 is TGTGCCAGCAGTTTCGTAGAGGCCGGGGAGCTGTTTTTT.

In its sample, this clonotype was seen many times. The chain joins TRBV7-9 to TRBJ2-7; 13 bases are a match to TRBD2. CDR1 SEHNR and CDR2 FQNEAQ come from the germline V gene (reference sequence). The CDR3 runs 15 residues. V gave up 4 bases and J gave up 2 bases; unmatched junction bases: 2. The CDR3 DNA sequence: TGTGCCAGCAGCTGGGGACTAGCGGGAACCTACGAGCAGTACTTC. Translation: CASSWGLAGTYEQYF.

This clonotype occurred a few times. The V gene is TRBV11-3, the J gene TRBJ2-3; TRBD2 agrees at 8 bases. The CDR3 contains 15 residues. CDR1 SGHNT and CDR2 YENEEA come from the germline V gene. J gave up 2 bases and V 4 bases, and 5 bases lay outside the gene matches. The CDR3 sequence is CASSSGRALTDTQYF. As DNA, the CDR3 is TGTGCCAGCAGCTCCGGGAGGGCCCTCACAGATACGCAGTATTTT.

This clonotype was observed a handful of times. This chain links TRBV12-3 or TRBV12-4 with TRBJ2-3, with 9 bases that match TRBD2. V lost 6 bases and J lost 6; bases outside the gene matches: 7. The CDR3 runs to 14 residues. The CDR3 bases are TGTGCCAGCAGCCATAGCGGGGGACGGGATACGCAGTATTTT. Protein sequence: CASSHSGGRDTQYF.

This clonotype was recorded at least ten times. The gene calls are TRBV3-1 and TRBJ2-7; D unresolved. The germline V gene has CDR1 LGHDT and CDR2 YNNKEL (reference sequence). The CDR3 has 11 amino acids. V lost 2 bases, J lost 4 bases, and 3 bases lay in between. CDR3 nucleotide sequence: TGTGCCAGCAGCCAACGATACGAGCAGTACTTC. Residues: CASSQRYEQYF.

The chain uses TRBV30 and TRBJ1-4, with D possibly being TRBD1 (6 bases). The germline gives CDR1 GTSNPN, CDR2 SVGIG (reference sequence). This CDR3 comprises 16 residues. With 1 base removed from V and 5 bases from J, the gap between germline ends came to 17 bases. The CDR3 DNA reads TGTGCCTGGAGTGCCTCTGAGGGGGTACGAAATGAAAAACTGTTTTTT. Amino acid sequence: CAWSASEGVRNEKLFF.

This chain connects TRBV6-1 to TRBJ1-1; the match to TRBD1 covers 9 bases. This CDR3 is built from 16 residues. Germline lookup yields CDR1 MNHNS and CDR2 SASEGT. The J segment lost 0 bases and the V segment lost 7 bases, leaving 9 bases of the junction unmatched. The CDR3 nucleotides read TGTGCCAGCAATGGCATGACAGGGGGATTGAACACTGAAGCTTTCTTT. This encodes CASNGMTGGLNTEAFF.

In this sample, this clonotype turned up a few times. The chain combines TRBV9 with TRBJ2-7; weak D call: TRBD2 (6 bases). The CDR3 is 15 residues long. V was clipped by 0 bases and J by 3 bases, with 13 bases between them. Germline CDR1 reads SGDLS; CDR2 reads YYNGEE. This CDR3 is CASSVGRESYYEQYF. As DNA, the CDR3 is TGTGCCAGCAGCGTAGGGAGGGAGTCCTACTACGAGCAGTACTTC.

Ten or more counts support this clonotype. CDR3 sequence: CSASKGTSQETQYF. DNA of the CDR3: TGCAGTGCTAGTAAGGGGACCTCTCAAGAGACCCAGTACTTC. The V call is TRBV20-1, the J call TRBJ2-5; D tentatively fits TRBD1 or TRBD2 (5 bases each). CDR3 length: 14 residues. Germline V gives CDR1 DFQATT, CDR2 SNEGSKA (reference sequence). The V end was cut by 3 bases, the J end by 2 bases, with 13 bases between.

This clonotype was counted many times. This sequence joins TRBV6-1 and TRBJ2-1; D may be TRBD1 (5 bases). Germline loops: CDR1 MNHNS, CDR2 SASEGT. The V and J ends lost 6 bases and 3 bases respectively, with 9 bases between them. The CDR3 is made up of 13 amino acids. The CDR3 is CASRAGHYNEQFF. The CDR3 nucleotides are TGTGCCAGCAGGGCAGGGCACTACAATGAGCAGTTCTTC.

A few counts support this clonotype. This chain links TRBV7-6 with TRBJ2-1; D gene unclear. CDR1 SGHVS and CDR2 FNYEAQ come from the germline V gene. Trimming cost V 6 bases and J 3 bases, with 6 bases left between them. The CDR3 sequence is 12 residues long. CDR3 sequence: CASSPIYNEQFF. The CDR3 coding sequence is TGTGCCAGCAGTCCTATCTACAATGAGCAGTTCTTC.

The rearrangement joins TRBV11-2 to TRBJ2-5; 8 bases map to TRBD1. The CDR3 is 15 amino acids. After removal of 5 bases from V and 4 bases from J, the junction contained 9 bases not matched to a gene. Germline values: CDR1 SGHAT, CDR2 FQNNGV. DNA for the CDR3: TGTGCCAGCAGCCCCCGACAGGGGATGGGAGAGACCCAGTACTTC. This sequence encodes CASSPRQGMGETQYF.

This clonotype was detected a few times. The chain is built from TRBV28 and TRBJ2-5; a weak D match, TRBD2 (5 bases). CDR1 and CDR2 from the germline V gene are MDHEN and SYDVKM. The CDR3 extends over 12 amino acids. The germline V and J ends were trimmed by 5 bases and 5 bases, with 9 bases remaining between them. CDR3 residues: CASSGSRETQYF. The CDR3 nucleotides read TGTGCCAGCAGTGGGAGCCGGGAGACCCAGTACTTC.

This clonotype has just a few counts. This rearrangement joins TRBV7-9 to TRBJ2-3; 8 bases match TRBD1. In germline, CDR1 is SEHNR, CDR2 FQNEAQ (reference sequence). V dropped 3 bases and J dropped 3; count of bases not matched to a gene: 5. The CDR3 spans 15 residues. CDR3 nucleotides: TGTGCCAGCAGCTTCAGGGGGCGTAAGACAGATACGCAGTATTTT. Its translation is CASSFRGRKTDTQYF.

There are a few counts of this clonotype. This sequence joins TRBV9 and TRBJ2-2, with D perhaps TRBD1 (6 bases). CDR1 is SGDLS, CDR2 YYNGEE, per germline. V lost 3 bases, J lost 1 base, and 13 bases lay in between. There are 16 residues in the CDR3. The DNA of the CDR3 is TGTGCCAGCAGCGATTCCAGGGGTCTGAACACCGGGGAGCTGTTTTTT. Translated, it gives CASSDSRGLNTGELFF.

In its sample, this clonotype was seen many times. The J gene is TRBJ2-7, the V gene TRBV27; a possible D gene is TRBD2 (5 bases). CDR3 length: 17 amino acids. Germline-derived CDR1 and CDR2 are MNHEY and SMNVEV (reference sequence). Trimming removed 6 bases at V and 2 bases at J, with 23 bases between. The CDR3 protein is CASRAPRVTAGAYEQYF. The CDR3 bases are TGTGCCAGCAGGGCGCCTCGGGTAACCGCCGGGGCCTACGAGCAGTACTTC.

This clonotype was counted ten times or more. V and J are TRBV12-3 or TRBV12-4 and TRBJ2-1; the match to TRBD2 covers 10 bases. V lost 4 bases, J lost 6 bases, and 12 bases stayed unmatched. The CDR3 covers 17 residues. CDR3 DNA: TGTGCCAGCAGTTCAAACCTAGGGGCTAGCGGGAGCAATGAGCAGTTCTTC. Encoded protein: CASSSNLGASGSNEQFF.

The CDR3 here is CASSFRTSGIYNEQFF. The CDR3 DNA is TGTGCCAGCAGCTTTCGGACTAGCGGGATCTACAATGAGCAGTTCTTC. This chain links TRBV7-8 with TRBJ2-1; TRBD2 matches at 12 bases. The V and J ends lost 3 bases and 3 bases, in that order; junction bases with no gene match: 3. CDR1 and CDR2 (germline): SGHVS, FQNEAQ. The CDR3 runs 16 residues.

This clonotype was found many times. The rearrangement joins TRBV27 to TRBJ2-7; tentatively, D is TRBD2 (6 bases). Germline CDR1 reads MNHEY; CDR2 reads SMNVEV (reference sequence). The CDR3 spans 13 residues. V was clipped by 7 bases and J by 2 bases, with 12 bases between them. CDR3 nucleotides: TGTGCCAGCATTGGAGGGGATACCTACGAGCAGTACTTC. Protein product: CASIGGDTYEQYF.

V usage is TRBV20-1 and J usage is TRBJ2-1, with TRBD2 matching 10 bases. There are 16 residues in the CDR3. V was clipped by 2 bases and J by 0 bases; unmatched bases: 4. CDR1 and CDR2 from the germline V gene are DFQATT and SNEGSKA (reference sequence). The CDR3 here is CSARLASGSSYNEQFF. In DNA, the CDR3 is TGCAGTGCTAGACTAGCTAGCGGGAGCTCCTACAATGAGCAGTTCTTC.

This clonotype was detected ten times or more. The J gene is TRBJ2-7, the V gene TRBV5-1, with D uncertain. Germline CDR1 is SGHRS and CDR2 is YFSETQ. This CDR3 is built from 13 residues. Trimming stripped 4 bases from V and 4 bases from J, with 12 bases between. The CDR3 sequence: CASSLGVGYEQYF. For the CDR3, the DNA is TGCGCCAGCAGCCTTGGCGTAGGTTACGAGCAGTACTTC.

This clonotype showed up just a few times. The chain links TRBV14 to TRBJ2-3; 10 positions agree with TRBD1. J gave up 2 bases and V 2 bases, and 4 bases lay outside the gene matches. The germline gives CDR1 SGHDN, CDR2 FVKESK. The CDR3 runs to 16 residues. The CDR3 here is CASSQLGTGATDTQYF. Written as DNA, the CDR3 is TGTGCCAGCAGCCAACTTGGGACAGGGGCCACAGATACGCAGTATTTT.

This sequence joins TRBV30 and TRBJ1-2; D is perhaps TRBD1 (6 bases). CDR1 and CDR2 from the germline V gene are GTSNPN and SVGIG (reference sequence). V was shortened by 6 bases and J by 6 bases, with 17 bases between the two germline ends. This CDR3 region has 13 residues. The CDR3 region has the DNA TGTGCCTGCTCAAACCTGGGGACAAATGGCTACACCTTC. Protein product: CACSNLGTNGYTF.

This clonotype appeared a few times. This chain links TRBV7-6 with TRBJ2-2; 10 bases align to TRBD1. Germline CDR1 reads SGHVS; CDR2 reads FNYEAQ. V was pared by 3 bases and J by 5 bases, with 3 bases of the junction left unmatched. The CDR3 has 15 amino acids. The CDR3 nucleotides are TGTGCCAGCAGCTTTACGGGACAGGGGACCGGGGAGCTGTTTTTT. Residues: CASSFTGQGTGELFF.

This clonotype was counted between two and nine times. The gene calls are TRBV20-1 and TRBJ2-7; 7 nucleotides match TRBD1. This CDR3 has 13 amino acids. Germline V gene sequence: CDR1 DFQATT, CDR2 SNEGSKA (reference sequence). V dropped 6 bases and J dropped 0; count of bases not matched to a gene: 5. The CDR3 DNA reads as TGCAGTGCAGAGGGACAGAGCTCCTACGAGCAGTACTTC. Amino acid sequence: CSAEGQSSYEQYF.